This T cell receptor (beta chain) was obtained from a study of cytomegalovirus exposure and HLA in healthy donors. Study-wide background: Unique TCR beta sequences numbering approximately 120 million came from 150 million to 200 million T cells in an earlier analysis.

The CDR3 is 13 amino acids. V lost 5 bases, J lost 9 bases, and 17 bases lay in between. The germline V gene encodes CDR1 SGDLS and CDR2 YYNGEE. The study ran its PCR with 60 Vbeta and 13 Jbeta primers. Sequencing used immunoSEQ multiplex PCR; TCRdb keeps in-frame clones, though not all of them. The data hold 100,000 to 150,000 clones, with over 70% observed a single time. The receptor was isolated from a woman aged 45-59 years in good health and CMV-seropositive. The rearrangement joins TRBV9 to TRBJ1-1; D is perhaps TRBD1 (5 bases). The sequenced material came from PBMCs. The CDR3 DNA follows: TGTGCCAGCAGTGCCGATGTGGGGCGTAAAGCTTTCTTT. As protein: CASSADVGRKAFF.